This TCR beta chain was found in a study of blood T cell repertoires in COVID-19. Original analysis: Scientists estimated how many nucleated cells there were by amplifying reference gene primers. Repertoires were generated with immunoSEQ multiplex PCR, while TCRdb's copy carries only in-frame clones and drops some. V, J and clone size reflect that table, while D and trimming were determined from the DNA. In the table there are around 450,000 clones, nearly 90% of which are singletons. The germline V gene has CDR1 LGHNA and CDR2 YSLEER. The CDR3 runs 15 residues. Trimming at V came to 6 bases and at J to 3 bases, leaving 7 bases not matched to a gene. This clone was recorded once.

The chain combines TRBV4-3 with TRBJ1-4, with 7 bases fitting TRBD1. This TCR was recovered from a woman younger than 30 with acute COVID-19. The sample comprised PBMCs or T cells enriched from blood (not recorded which). The CDR3 sequence is CASSHRDRPNEKLFF. Here the CDR3 DNA reads TGCGCCAGCAGTCACCGGGACAGACCTAATGAAAAACTGTTTTTT.